The entry that follows covers one TCR beta chain sequence. Produced via immunoSEQ multiplex PCR; TCRdb's table is partial and in-frame only. The table records about 59,000 clones, around nine tenths of them present only once. The CDR3 consists of 12 residues. With V trimmed by 5 bases and J by 5 bases, 3 bases remained unmatched. From germline, CDR1 is SEHNR and CDR2 FQNEAQ (reference sequence). The data were taken from a study of technical replicates of blood from a few donors. This clonotype was sampled from a human donor in good health. Some clones in this sample may be carry-over from other donors' samples. The chain recombines TRBV7-9 with TRBJ2-7; 7 bases match TRBD1. The sample comprised PBMCs. The DNA of the CDR3 is TGTGCCAGCAGCCCGACAGGGAACGAGCAGTACTTC. Its translation is CASSPTGNEQYF.